Below, 22 T cell receptor beta chains from the same sample are listed, as sequenced in a study of T cells after posttransplantation cyclophosphamide. A marrow graft followed busulfan-fludarabine conditioning, with cyclophosphamide on days +3 and +4. TCRdb's copy holds only in-frame clones and misses some; the assay was immunoSEQ multiplex PCR. Listed for the sample are over 6,500 clones, none seen a single time. The sample was PBMCs, taken after allogeneic stem cell transplant with posttransplant cyclophosphamide. The receptors originated from a young adult male patient who received an allogeneic stem cell transplant from an unrelated donor, was CMV-positive, and had acute and chronic GVHD. Some T cells here may be from the graft donor.

This clone showed up many times. The chain joins TRBV7-8 to TRBJ1-2, with 8 bases aligning to TRBD1. The CDR3 consists of 13 residues. The junction had 2 bases not matched to a gene; V was cut back by 2 bases and J by 6 bases. Germline CDR1 and CDR2: SGHVS and FQNEAQ. Written as DNA, the CDR3 is TGTGCCAGCAGCTTAACAGGGGGAAATGGCTACACCTTC. The encoded protein is CASSLTGGNGYTF.

This clone was detected many times. This chain joins TRBV15 and TRBJ1-2; no firm D call. This CDR3 is 14 amino acids long. The V gene lost 2 bases and the J gene lost 4 bases, with 11 bases spanning the gap. CDR1 is LNHNV, CDR2 YYDKDF, per germline (reference sequence). The CDR3 DNA reads as TGTGCCACCAGCAGACCAGACGGCGGCTATGGCTACACCTTC. This gives the protein CATSRPDGGYGYTF.

Ten or more counts support this clone. The CDR3 nucleotides read TGTGCCTGGAATTGGGGGCTTTTGAACACTGAAGCTTTCTTT. It specifies CAWNWGLLNTEAFF. V is TRBV30 and J is TRBJ1-1, with TRBD1 as a possible D gene (6 bases). Germline lookup yields CDR1 GTSNPN and CDR2 SVGIG (reference sequence). CDR3 length: 14 residues. The ends were cut back, 4 bases at V and 0 bases at J, with 12 bases in the middle.

This clone was observed at least ten times. The chain carries TRBV25-1 and TRBJ1-2; D remains ambiguous. V was trimmed by 4 bases and J by 0 bases, leaving 12 bases between them. CDR1 is MGHDK and CDR2 is SYGVNS in the germline V gene. This CDR3 comprises 15 residues. CDR3: CASSGSGVANYGYTF. The CDR3 nucleotides are TGTGCCAGCAGTGGATCCGGGGTTGCTAACTATGGCTACACCTTC.

This clone was detected ten times or more. The rearrangement links TRBV6-6 to TRBJ1-1; D might be TRBD1 (5 bases). Germline V gene data show CDR1 as MNHNY and CDR2 as SVGAGI (reference sequence). This CDR3 spans 15 amino acids. V dropped 0 bases and J dropped 7 bases, with 15 bases sitting between them. The CDR3 protein is CASSYSTMGEGEAFF. Written as DNA, the CDR3 is TGTGCCAGCAGTTACTCGACGATGGGGGAGGGTGAAGCTTTCTTT.

This clone was seen repeatedly, ten times or more. This sequence joins TRBV6-1 and TRBJ2-3; possible D gene TRBD2, 5 bases. The CDR3 is 14 amino acids. The germline CDR1 and CDR2 sequences are MNHNS and SASEGT. V gave up 4 bases and J gave up 2 bases, with 10 bases separating them. CDR3 sequence reads: CASSVRRTTDTQYF. The CDR3 nucleotides read TGTGCCAGCAGTGTTCGGAGGACCACAGATACGCAGTATTTT.

This clone has ten or more counts. The V call is TRBV7-2, the J call TRBJ1-5; D gene uncertain. In germline, CDR1 is SGHTA, CDR2 FQGNSA. This CDR3 is 15 amino acids long. V was shortened by 1 base and J by 0 bases, with 7 bases between the two germline ends. Here the CDR3 reads CASSLDGLSNQPQHF. The CDR3 nucleotides read TGTGCCAGCAGCTTAGATGGACTTAGCAATCAGCCCCAGCATTTT.

The table lists this clone with many counts. CDR3 in amino acids: CASSPGQGARQEKLFF. CDR3 in DNA: TGTGCCAGCAGTCCGGGACAGGGGGCGCGACAGGAAAAACTGTTTTTT. The chain is built from TRBV2 and TRBJ1-4; 12 positions agree with TRBD1. Germline V gene sequence: CDR1 SNHLY, CDR2 FYNNEI. The CDR3 totals 16 residues. V lost 5 bases, J lost 8 bases, and 9 bases stayed unmatched.

By share, this clone counts as medium-sized. The CDR3 DNA follows: TGCGCCAGCAGTGGGTGGCTAGCGGGGGTCACCGGGGAGCTGTTTTTT. Translated, it gives CASSGWLAGVTGELFF. The V and J genes are TRBV10-2 and TRBJ2-2; 10 bases line up with TRBD2. The CDR3 spans 16 residues. Germline V lookup: CDR1 WSHSY, CDR2 SAAADI. V was clipped by 4 bases and J by 4 bases; unmatched bases: 6.

This clone showed up many times. The V gene is TRBV18, the J gene TRBJ2-5; D remains ambiguous. Germline CDR1 and CDR2: KGHSH and LQKENI. Trimming stripped 1 base from V and 1 base from J, with 7 bases between. The CDR3 extends over 14 amino acids. The CDR3 bases are TGTGCCAGCTCACCACTCGCGGCCCAAGAGACCCAGTACTTC. Encoded protein: CASSPLAAQETQYF.

This clone is medium-sized by share. This chain joins TRBV10-3 and TRBJ1-1; 8 nucleotides agree with TRBD1. Germline V CDR1 and CDR2: ENHRY, SYGVKD. J was trimmed by 9 bases and V by 6 bases; bases with no gene match: 6. The CDR3 has 12 amino acids. The CDR3 nucleotides read TGTGCCATCAGCCCGGGACAGGATCAAGCTTTCTTT. Amino acids: CAISPGQDQAFF.

Ten or more counts support this clone. This sequence joins TRBV2 and TRBJ2-7; TRBD2 might be the D (5 bases). The V gene's germline CDR1 is SNHLY and CDR2 FYNNEI. The CDR3 has 11 residues. V dropped 6 bases and J dropped 7 bases, with 10 bases sitting between them. CDR3 DNA sequence: TGTGCCAGCAGGAAAGAGGGAGAGCAGTACTTC. Protein product: CASRKEGEQYF.

Many counts were recorded for this clone. The junction departs from the called germline gene at one end, perhaps through a read error. The V call is TRBV5-1, the J call TRBJ2-6, with 8 nucleotides matching TRBD2. This CDR3 is built from 18 residues. The germline V gene encodes CDR1 SGHRS and CDR2 YFSETQ. The CDR3 nucleotides read TGCACCAGCAGCGGGACTAGTTCCGATTCTCGTGGGGCCAACGTCCTGACTTTC. Its protein is CTSSGTSSDSRGANVLTF. The complete variable domain, with remaining parts taken from reference TRBV5-1 and TRBJ2-6, reads KAGVTQTPRYLIKTRGQQVTLSCSPISGHRSVSWYQQTPGQGLQFLFEYFSETQRNKGNFPGRFSGRQFSNSRSEMNVSTLELGDSALYLCTSSGTSSDSRGANVLTFGAGSRLTVL.

This clone was found many times. The chain couples TRBV29-1 to TRBJ2-2; D ambiguous. In germline, CDR1 is SQVTM, CDR2 ANQGSEA. V was pared by 2 bases and J by 1 base, with 5 bases between. The CDR3 totals 13 residues. In nucleotides, the CDR3 is TGCAGCGTTGAAATACAGAACACCGGGGAGCTGTTTTTT. Translating gives CSVEIQNTGELFF.

This clone has a handful of counts. Germline and junction disagree at one end, which may indicate a read error. The chain combines TRBV25-1 with TRBJ1-3; D unresolved. Germline V gives CDR1 MGHDK, CDR2 SYGVNS. The CDR3 consists of 16 residues. The CDR3: CASSEYEGLDGSTIYF. DNA of the CDR3: TGTGCCAGCAGCGAATATGAGGGATTGGATGGAAGCACCATATATTTT.

This clone counts as large (0.1 to 1%). CDR3 sequence reads: CASRQLDSYEQYF. The CDR3 nucleotides read TGTGCCAGCAGACAACTGGACAGCTACGAGCAGTACTTC. The chain recombines TRBV6-5 with TRBJ2-7; D is perhaps TRBD1 (6 bases). V lost 6 bases and J 3 bases, leaving 12 bases between the germline ends. From germline, CDR1 is MNHEY and CDR2 SVGAGI. The length of the CDR3 is 13 residues.

This clone was recorded at least ten times. The rearrangement joins TRBV5-6 to TRBJ1-2, with no clear D. Germline V gene lookup returns CDR1 SGHDT and CDR2 YYEEEE. Between the trimmed V and J ends, which lost 5 bases and 7 bases, there was a span of 15 bases. The CDR3 contains 13 residues. CDR3 DNA: TGTGCCAGCAGAAGGCCCCCCGCGGGTGGCTACACCTTC. It translates to CASRRPPAGGYTF.

This clone occurred many times. The V and J genes are TRBV10-3 and TRBJ2-6; 7 positions agree with TRBD1. The ends lost 6 bases at V and 0 bases at J; junction bases unmatched: 5. The germline CDR1 and CDR2 sequences are ENHRY and SYGVKD. The length of the CDR3 is 16 residues. CDR3 nucleotide sequence: TGTGCCATCAGGGAGACAGGGCTCTCTGGGGCCAACGTCCTGACTTTC. It codes for CAIRETGLSGANVLTF.

This clone was counted between two and nine times. The rearrangement links TRBV30 to TRBJ1-2; D unresolved. CDR3 length equals 14 residues. V gave up 6 bases and J gave up 2 bases, with 16 bases separating them. Germline assignment: CDR1 GTSNPN and CDR2 SVGIG (reference sequence). CDR3 protein: CACQLGVTNYGYTF. The CDR3 bases are TGTGCCTGTCAGCTGGGAGTTACGAACTATGGCTACACCTTC.

This clone has at least ten counts. The chain combines TRBV27 with TRBJ2-1, with D perhaps matching TRBD2 (5 bases). The CDR3 length is 13 residues. The germline V gene encodes CDR1 MNHEY and CDR2 SMNVEV (reference sequence). V shed 5 bases and J shed 6 bases, with 11 bases lying between them. The chain's CDR3 is CASSLGLANEQFF. The CDR3 nucleotides are TGTGCCAGCAGTCTCGGACTGGCCAATGAGCAGTTCTTC.

This clone was found many times. This rearrangement joins TRBV7-2 to TRBJ1-2, with D hard to call. This CDR3 region has 14 residues. The V gene lost 5 bases and the J gene lost 4 bases, with 14 bases spanning the gap. Germline V lookup: CDR1 SGHTA, CDR2 FQGNSA. The CDR3 loop is CASSGNSYLYGYTF. CDR3 DNA: TGTGCCAGCAGCGGTAACAGCTACCTCTATGGCTACACCTTC.

This clone was detected a few times. The chain joins TRBV27 to TRBJ2-5, with a weak D call TRBD1 (5 bases). The CDR3 covers 12 residues. Germline CDR1 and CDR2: MNHEY and SMNVEV (reference sequence). CDR3 sequence reads: CATLRRAETQYF. The CDR3 DNA reads TGTGCGACGCTCCGCAGGGCCGAGACCCAGTACTTC.